Below are 25 T cell receptor beta chains sequenced from a single sample in a study of CD8+ T cells in alopecia areata. Extracted RNA was reverse transcribed, and the resulting cDNA served as sequencing template. Using immunoSEQ multiplex PCR, the repertoire was profiled, and TCRdb retains in-frame clones only, with some absent. The table records 200,000 to 250,000 clones, under 70% of them present only once. The sample consisted of CD4+ T cells sorted from blood, taken at week 0. All receptors come from a human donor with alopecia areata.

The V call is TRBV29-1, the J call TRBJ1-2, with D possibly being TRBD1 (5 bases). Looked up from germline, CDR1 is SQVTM and CDR2 is ANQGSEA. The CDR3 runs to 16 residues. V was cut by 1 base and J by 3 bases, with 18 bases left in between. The DNA for the CDR3 is TGCAGCGTTGAAGCCGATCGGTCCAGGGACTACTATGGCTACACCTTC. Its translation is CSVEADRSRDYYGYTF.

The rearrangement joins TRBV15 to TRBJ2-7; D gene ambiguous. V dropped 0 bases and J dropped 3 bases, with 6 bases sitting between them. This CDR3 is built from 13 residues. Looked up from germline, CDR1 is LNHNV and CDR2 is YYDKDF (reference sequence). The CDR3, as DNA: TGTGCCACCAGCAGAGAACCAAACTACGAGCAGTACTTC. Its translation is CATSREPNYEQYF.

This clone appeared once. V is TRBV30 and J is TRBJ1-6; D gene ambiguous. Germline V gene sequence: CDR1 GTSNPN, CDR2 SVGIG (reference sequence). This CDR3 region has 13 residues. Deletions cut 0 bases from V and 8 bases from J, with 8 bases between. DNA of the CDR3: TGTGCCTGGAGTGTAAACGGCGATTCACCCCTCCACTTT. Translation gives CAWSVNGDSPLHF.

The rearrangement joins TRBV5-6 to TRBJ2-5; D unresolved. V lost 0 bases and J 4 bases, leaving 13 bases between the germline ends. The length of the CDR3 is 15 residues. The germline V gene has CDR1 SGHDT and CDR2 YYEEEE. CDR3 in amino acids: CASSLGSPIVETQYF. DNA of the CDR3: TGTGCCAGCAGCTTGGGCAGTCCCATCGTAGAGACCCAGTACTTC. Based on the CDR3 plus reference TRBV5-6 and TRBJ2-5, the full variable domain is DAGVTQSPTHLIKTRGQQVTLRCSPKSGHDTVSWYQQALGQGPQFIFQYYEEEERQRGNFPDRFSGHQFPNYSSELNVNALLLGDSALYLCASSLGSPIVETQYFGPGTRLLVL.

The chain has TRBV4-1 and TRBJ1-5, with TRBD1 identical over 10 bases. V lost 4 bases and J lost 3; bases outside the gene matches: 6. This CDR3 comprises 16 residues. Germline V lookup: CDR1 MGHRA, CDR2 YSYEKL. CDR3 protein: CASSPRTGGNNQPQHF. In DNA form, the CDR3 reads TGCGCCAGCAGCCCTCGGACAGGGGGAAACAATCAGCCCCAGCATTTT.

The V and J genes are TRBV12-5 and TRBJ2-2; 9 bases align to TRBD1. The V gene end was trimmed by 5 bases and the J gene end by 4 bases; junction bases not matched to a gene: 8. The CDR3 is 16 amino acids. CDR1 is LGHNT, CDR2 FRNRAP, per germline. CDR3 sequence reads: CASGPKGQGGTGELFF. The CDR3 bases are TGTGCTAGTGGTCCTAAGGGACAGGGAGGCACCGGGGAGCTGTTTTTT.

The chain employs TRBV5-1 and TRBJ2-7; tentatively, D is TRBD2 (6 bases). Germline CDR1 reads SGHRS; CDR2 reads YFSETQ. V was trimmed by 4 bases and J by 2 bases, leaving 16 bases between them. CDR3 length: 15 residues. The CDR3: CASSPSGVLTYEQYF. The CDR3 DNA sequence: TGCGCCAGCAGCCCGTCGGGGGTACTGACCTACGAGCAGTACTTC.

This clone was seen only a few times. V and J are TRBV7-3 and TRBJ2-5; D ambiguous. Germline V CDR1 and CDR2: SGHTA, FQGTGA. Trimming removed 5 bases from V and 1 base from J, with 11 bases in between. The CDR3 sequence is 14 residues long. In nucleotides, the CDR3 is TGTGCCAGCAGCCCTATTAGGTCCCAAGAGACCCAGTACTTC. It is translated as CASSPIRSQETQYF.

The V call is TRBV6-5, the J call TRBJ2-7, with 11 bases fitting TRBD2. The germline CDR1 and CDR2 sequences are MNHEY and SVGAGI. Unmatched junction bases numbered 3, after V lost 2 bases and J lost 3 bases. The CDR3 consists of 15 residues. CDR3 DNA sequence: TGTGCCAGCAGTTACACCGGGACTAGCGGCTACGAGCAGTACTTC. Amino acids: CASSYTGTSGYEQYF.

V and J are TRBV4-2 and TRBJ2-5; 11 positions agree with TRBD2. From germline, CDR1 is LGHNA and CDR2 YNFKEQ. The CDR3 covers 17 residues. Trimming took 4 bases from V and 2 from J; bases not matched to a gene: 9. The CDR3 coding sequence is TGTGCCAGCAGCCGACTAGCGGGGCGGGGGAAGCAAGAGACCCAGTACTTC. Amino acids: CASSRLAGRGKQETQYF.

The CDR3 region is CASNHGGRENTEAFF. The DNA for the CDR3 is TGTGCCAGCAACCACGGTGGCAGGGAGAACACTGAAGCTTTCTTT. This sequence joins TRBV27 and TRBJ1-1; D may be TRBD1 (5 bases). V was clipped by 7 bases and J by 1 base, with 16 bases between them. Germline V CDR1 and CDR2: MNHEY, SMNVEV (reference sequence). The CDR3 runs 15 residues.

The genes are TRBV5-1 and TRBJ2-5; the match to TRBD2 covers 9 bases. CDR3 size: 15 residues. The germline V gene encodes CDR1 SGHRS and CDR2 YFSETQ. Trimming took 4 bases from V and 5 from J; bases not matched to a gene: 9. The CDR3 loop is CASSPGTSQGETQYF. The CDR3 DNA is TGCGCCAGCAGCCCCGGGACTAGCCAAGGGGAGACCCAGTACTTC.

The CDR3 sequence is CAWSVGLRAEAFF. CDR3 sequence (DNA): TGTGCCTGGAGTGTAGGGTTACGCGCTGAAGCTTTCTTT. V and J are TRBV30 and TRBJ1-1; no reliable D call. V was clipped by 0 bases and J by 6 bases, with 11 bases between them. The CDR3 contains 13 residues. From germline, CDR1 is GTSNPN and CDR2 SVGIG (reference sequence).

The gene calls are TRBV7-2 and TRBJ1-3; TRBD1 matches 7 bases. V was pared by 0 bases and J by 3 bases, with 2 bases of the junction left unmatched. The germline V gene has CDR1 SGHTA and CDR2 FQGNSA. The CDR3 is 15 amino acids. CDR3 residues: CASSLAGGGGNTIYF. CDR3 DNA sequence: TGTGCCAGCAGCTTAGCAGGGGGCGGTGGAAACACCATATATTTT.

The chain joins TRBV10-3 to TRBJ2-3; TRBD1 matches at 9 bases. The CDR3 length is 15 residues. Germline trimming cut 6 bases from V and 0 bases from J; bases unmatched to any gene: 4. CDR1 and CDR2 (germline): ENHRY, SYGVKD. For the CDR3, the DNA is TGTGCCATCAGGACAGGGGGTGATAGCACAGATACGCAGTATTTT. Its translation is CAIRTGGDSTDTQYF.

V is TRBV7-8 and J is TRBJ1-6, with 8 positions matching TRBD1. The CDR3 covers 14 residues. Germline V CDR1 and CDR2: SGHVS, FQNEAQ. V gave up 8 bases and J gave up 7 bases; unmatched junction bases: 7. Here the CDR3 DNA reads TGTGCCAGCGAGACAGGGGTCGGGAATTCACCCCTCCACTTT. Its translation is CASETGVGNSPLHF.

CDR3 DNA sequence: TGTGCCAGCAGCGGGGACATGGGCAATCAGCCCCAGCATTTT. Amino acids: CASSGDMGNQPQHF. The V and J genes are TRBV2 and TRBJ1-5, with a weak D call TRBD1 (6 bases). CDR3 length equals 14 residues. Germline CDR1 and CDR2: SNHLY and FYNNEI. Trimming stripped 6 bases from V and 2 bases from J, with 11 bases between.

The gene calls are TRBV4-1 and TRBJ1-2; possibly TRBD1 for D (5 bases). The CDR3 spans 15 residues. CDR1 and CDR2 (germline): MGHRA, YSYEKL. The V end lost 1 base, the J end lost 8 bases, and 17 bases lay between the germline ends. CDR3 in DNA: TGCGCCAGCAGCCAAGGTGCAGGGACGGCTCGGGGCTACACCTTC. Its protein is CASSQGAGTARGYTF.

This chain joins TRBV27 and TRBJ1-3; D call uncertain. The CDR3 covers 13 residues. Looked up from germline, CDR1 is MNHEY and CDR2 is SMNVEV (reference sequence). The V and J ends lost 7 bases and 4 bases respectively, with 11 bases between them. CDR3 sequence (DNA): TGTGCCAGCAAGCAGAATGGGGGAAACACCATATATTTT. This sequence encodes CASKQNGGNTIYF.

The V and J genes are TRBV29-1 and TRBJ2-7; D is tentatively TRBD1 or TRBD2 (6 bases each). CDR1 SQVTM and CDR2 ANQGSEA come from the germline V gene. This CDR3 is built from 14 residues. Deletions cut 6 bases from V and 0 bases from J, with 15 bases between. CDR3 coding DNA: TGCAGCGTCGCTAGGGGGGTTGGCTCCTACGAGCAGTACTTC. It is translated as CSVARGVGSYEQYF.

This chain uses TRBV29-1 with TRBJ1-1, with TRBD1 matching 7 bases. The germline V gene encodes CDR1 SQVTM and CDR2 ANQGSEA. The CDR3 is made up of 15 amino acids. V shed 0 bases, J shed 4 bases, and the junction held 8 bases outside the gene matches. The CDR3 DNA reads as TGCAGCGTTGAAGATCTTGAGGGGGCTAGCACTGAAGCTTTCTTT. Residues: CSVEDLEGASTEAFF.

The rearrangement links TRBV27 to TRBJ2-5, with a possible D match to TRBD1 (6 bases). The length of the CDR3 is 10 residues. The V end was cut by 8 bases, the J end by 6 bases, with 7 bases between. Germline values: CDR1 MNHEY, CDR2 SMNVEV (reference sequence). CDR3 bases: TGTGCCAGCGGGGGCAAGACCCAGTACTTC. Translation: CASGGKTQYF.

CDR3 coding DNA: TGCAGCGTTGATACGGCAGATCTGGCCCAAGAGACCCAGTACTTC. It specifies CSVDTADLAQETQYF. The V call is TRBV29-1, the J call TRBJ2-5; D not resolved. CDR1 SQVTM and CDR2 ANQGSEA come from the germline V gene. The CDR3 has 15 residues. V lost 3 bases to trimming and J lost 1 base, with 15 bases between them.

The CDR3 sequence is CASSFGPPPTGSFYGYTF. The DNA for the CDR3 is TGTGCCAGCAGCTTCGGTCCTCCCCCGACAGGGAGTTTCTATGGCTACACCTTC. The gene calls are TRBV5-6 and TRBJ1-2; TRBD1 aligns across 7 bases. CDR3 length equals 18 residues. V shed 2 bases, J shed 4 bases, and the junction held 17 bases outside the gene matches. The germline V gene has CDR1 SGHDT and CDR2 YYEEEE.

CDR3 sequence: CASSGPGYEQYF. In DNA form, the CDR3 reads TGTGCCAGTAGCGGCCCAGGATACGAGCAGTACTTC. This chain links TRBV19 with TRBJ2-7, with D unresolved. Deletions cut 6 bases from V and 4 bases from J, with 10 bases between. Germline values: CDR1 LNHDA, CDR2 SQIVND (reference sequence). The CDR3 is 12 residues long.